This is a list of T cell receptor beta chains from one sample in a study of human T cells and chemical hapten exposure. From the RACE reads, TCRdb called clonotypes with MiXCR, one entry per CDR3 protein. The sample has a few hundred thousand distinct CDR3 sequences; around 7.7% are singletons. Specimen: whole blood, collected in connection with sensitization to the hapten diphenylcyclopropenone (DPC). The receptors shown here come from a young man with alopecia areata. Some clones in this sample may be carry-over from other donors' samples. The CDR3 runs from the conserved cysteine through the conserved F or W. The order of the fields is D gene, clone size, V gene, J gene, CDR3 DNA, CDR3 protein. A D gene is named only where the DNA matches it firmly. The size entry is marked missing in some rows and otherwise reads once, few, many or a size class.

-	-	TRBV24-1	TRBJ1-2	TGTGCCACCAGTGATTCTCGCGACGTAACAGGTTCCTATGGCTACACCTTC	CATSDSRDVTGSYGYTF
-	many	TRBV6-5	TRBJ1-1	TGTGCCAGCAATAGGGGGGGGACTGAAGCTTTCTTT	CASNRGGTEAFF
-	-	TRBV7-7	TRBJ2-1	TGTGCCAGCAGCCCCTTACTAGCCTCTGAAGGATACACTGAGCAGTTCTTC	CASSPLLASEGYTEQFF
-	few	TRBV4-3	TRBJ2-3	TGCGCCAGCAGCCAAGATGGGAGAAGCACAGATACGCAGTATTTT	CASSQDGRSTDTQYF
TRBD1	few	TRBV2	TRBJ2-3	TGTGCCAGCAGTGACCCCGGTCAGGGGGCAGGAGATACGCAGTATTTT	CASSDPGQGAGDTQYF
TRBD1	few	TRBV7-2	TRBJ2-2	TGTGCCAGCAGATTCCGACGGGACAGGCAGGGCACCGGGGAGCTGTTTTTT	CASRFRRDRQGTGELFF
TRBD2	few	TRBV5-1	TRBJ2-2	TGCGCCAGCGGAATAGCGGGGAACACCGGGGAGCTGTTTTTT	CASGIAGNTGELFF
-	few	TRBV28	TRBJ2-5	TGTGCCAGCCAGAGGGAGACCCAGTACTTC	CASQRETQYF
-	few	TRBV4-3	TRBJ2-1	TGCGCCAGCAGCCAAGATGCTATGGAGTCCTACAATGAGCAGTTCTTC	CASSQDAMESYNEQFF
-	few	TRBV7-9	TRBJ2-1	TGTGCCAGCAGCTTAACACGTGGCAGGGGGGACAATGAGCAGTTCTTC	CASSLTRGRGDNEQFF
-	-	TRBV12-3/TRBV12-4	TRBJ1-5	TGTGCCAGCAGTTTATCAACCCCACAGCCCCAGCATTTT	CASSLSTPQPQHF